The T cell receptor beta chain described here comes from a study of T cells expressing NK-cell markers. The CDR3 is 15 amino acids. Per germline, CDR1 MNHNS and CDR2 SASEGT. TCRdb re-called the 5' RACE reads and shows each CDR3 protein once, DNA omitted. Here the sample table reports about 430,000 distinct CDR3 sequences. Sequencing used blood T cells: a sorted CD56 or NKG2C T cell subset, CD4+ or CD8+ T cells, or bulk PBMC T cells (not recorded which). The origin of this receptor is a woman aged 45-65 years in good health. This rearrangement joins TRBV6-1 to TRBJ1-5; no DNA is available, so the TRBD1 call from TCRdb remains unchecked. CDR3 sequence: CASVEGGYSNQPQHF.